A single T cell receptor (beta chain) is shown here with its context. Its specific antigen is unknown. No base quality information exists; no much larger clone differs at one position. This sample was taken from a study of T cells in localized non-small cell lung cancer (dated by TCRdb to the early 2020s). Study-level background: The study analyzed T cell repertoires of about 230 early-stage NSCLC patients, comparing tumors and uninvolved tumor-adjacent lungs. The cohort was made up of roughly 250 treatment-naive NSCLC patients whose localized lung tumors had been resected. NSCLC patients had a mean age of approximately 66 years, and about 140 were male and over 85 female.

TCR beta CDR3 regions were sequenced from DNA using the immunoSEQ Assay. For the original study's pipeline: To compute T cell density, TCR beta template counts were normalized to usable DNA, which was estimated by amplifying housekeeping genes. The preseqR package was used to estimate richness by extrapolating to 400,000 templates for PBMC samples and to 120,000 templates for tissue samples. Clonality was defined as one minus Pielou's evenness. Differential abundance testing on productive amino-acid clonotypes, with a minimum total count of 5 and an alpha of 0.1, was used to identify tissue-enriched TCRs. The Jaccard Index and the Morisita Overlap Index were used to measure how much the repertoires overlapped between compartments. GLIPH grouped TCR beta CDR3s together with public tetramer-defined viral CDR3s, and a viral motif had to include at least three viral sequences and also show V-gene enrichment. Drawn from immuneACCESS, this table holds only the in-frame rearrangements with V and J called that TCRdb kept. Clones are partly lost; checked studies trace under half to an unresolved V gene and leave the rest unexplained. V and J calls and clone size are as listed in that table; D and trimming were resolved from the DNA. The sample contains nearly 25,000 clones, approximately 90% of them found a single time. Roughly 2.6% of the sample is in the top ten clones.

At diagnosis, tumor, uninvolved tumor-adjacent lung and peripheral blood were collected and then preserved as a mix of FFPE and fresh-frozen material. For TCR repertoire profiling, the blood samples were analyzed as peripheral blood mononuclear cells. What the study reported, not specific to this receptor: Higher T cell density in blood was associated with longer overall survival, whereas higher clonality in adjacent lung was associated with shorter survival. The highest T cell clonality was observed in uninvolved tumor-adjacent lung, where clonality exceeded that of tumor, suggesting that antigenic responses were more focused in uninvolved tumor-adjacent lung. Because the study design was exploratory, TCR variables were selected using unadjusted p-values without false-discovery rate correction. Because multi-region tumor sequencing was not done, intratumor heterogeneity could not be ruled out. A median of roughly 50 of the top 100 tumor clones turned up in the paired uninvolved adjacent lung, and some 27 of those clones also ranked among the top 100 of that same adjacent lung.

The receptor was isolated from a woman aged 35-75 years with stage I lung adenocarcinoma. Source: peripheral blood, taken before any cancer treatment.

The CDR3 is CASSVRADGEQYF. The sequenced DNA: TGTGCCAGCAGCGTGAGAGCAGACGGCGAGCAGTACTTC. The V gene is TRBV9 and the J gene is TRBJ2-7, with no D gene named confidently. From the germline V gene, CDR1 is SGDLS and CDR2 is YYNGEE. The CDR3 spans 13 residues, from the cysteine through the phenylalanine. The CDR3 DNA has 39 bases and is translated from base 1. Trimming takes 2 bases from V and 6 bases from J, and the germline ends sit 12 bases apart. The CDR3, completed at both ends by the reference TRBV9 and TRBJ2-7 genes, gives the full variable domain DSGVTQTPKHLITATGQRVTLRCSPRSGDLSVYWYQQSLDQGLQFLIQYYNGEERAKGNILERFSAQQFPDLHSELNLSSLELGDSALYFCASSVRADGEQYFGPGTRLTVT.